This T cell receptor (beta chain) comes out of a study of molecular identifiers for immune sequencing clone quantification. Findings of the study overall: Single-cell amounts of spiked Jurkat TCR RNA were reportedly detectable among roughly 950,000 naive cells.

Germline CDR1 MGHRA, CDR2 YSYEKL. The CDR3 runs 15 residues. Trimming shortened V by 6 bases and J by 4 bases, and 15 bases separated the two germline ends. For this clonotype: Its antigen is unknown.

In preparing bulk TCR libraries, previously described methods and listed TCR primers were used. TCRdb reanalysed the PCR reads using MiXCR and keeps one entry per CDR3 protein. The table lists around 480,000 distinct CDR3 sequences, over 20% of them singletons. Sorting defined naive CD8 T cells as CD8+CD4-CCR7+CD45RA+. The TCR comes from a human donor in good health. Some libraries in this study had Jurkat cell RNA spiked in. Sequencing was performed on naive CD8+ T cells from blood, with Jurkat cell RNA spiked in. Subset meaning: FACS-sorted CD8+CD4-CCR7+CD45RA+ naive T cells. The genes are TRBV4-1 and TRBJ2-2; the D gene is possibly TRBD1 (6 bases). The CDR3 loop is CASSVGQGSTGELFF. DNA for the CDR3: TGCGCCAGCAGTGTGGGGCAGGGGTCCACCGGGGAGCTGTTTTTT.